This TCR beta chain was documented in a study of T cell repertoires in cytomegalovirus infection. A word on this clonotype: Its antigen remains unidentified.

A single record per CDR3 protein comes from TCRdb applying MiXCR to the reads. In the table there are approximately 110,000 distinct CDR3 sequences, more than 30% of which are singletons. Sequencing used CD8+ T cells from cultured PBMCs, obtained from culture after CMV antigen stimulation. The clonotype was recovered from a human donor in good health (CMV status not recorded). Some clones in this sample may be carry-over from other donors' samples.

The DNA for the CDR3 is TGCAGCGGAGAAAGACAGCACACTGAAGCTTTCTTT. Protein sequence: CSGERQHTEAFF. The V gene is TRBV29-1, the J gene TRBJ1-1, with D possibly TRBD1 on 5 matching bases. Germline CDR1 SQVTM, CDR2 ANQGSEA. This CDR3 has 12 residues. The ends were cut back, 7 bases at V and 3 bases at J, with 12 bases in the middle.